This T cell receptor (beta chain) was documented in a study of T-cell memory formation after mild COVID-19. MiXCR was run by TCRdb on the 5' RACE reads, yielding one entry per CDR3 protein. The top ten clones hold about 10% of a sample with about 400,000 distinct CDR3 sequences, 20% to 25% of them seen once. The CDR3 is 16 residues long. Germline CDR1 reads SGHTA; CDR2 reads FQGTGA. V dropped 4 bases and J dropped 0 bases, with 13 bases sitting between them. The chain employs TRBV7-3 and TRBJ2-1; perhaps TRBD1 as D (6 bases). Sequenced sample: PBMCs or a T cell subset sorted from them (not recorded which). This TCR came from an adult woman who had mild COVID-19 (a few samples of this study predate the infection). Cell type and time point are not known. This chain's CDR3 is CASSSEADSSYNEQFF. The CDR3 region has the DNA TGTGCCAGCAGCTCCGAAGCGGACAGCTCCTACAATGAGCAGTTCTTC.